The present TCR beta chain was sequenced within a study of T cell changes during pregnancy in multiple sclerosis. Profiled with immunoSEQ multiplex PCR; TCRdb holds only in-frame clones, not every one. Of tens of thousands of clones listed, roughly nine tenths are singletons. CDR3 size: 16 residues. Germline V gives CDR1 SEHNR, CDR2 FQNEAQ (reference sequence). V lost 6 bases to trimming and J lost 9 bases; unmatched junction nucleotides: 11. This rearrangement joins TRBV7-9 to TRBJ1-6; the match to TRBD1 covers 10 bases. The clonotype comes from a female donor in good health, serving as a control in a pregnancy study. Some clones in this sample may be carry-over from other donors' samples. The sequenced sample was PBMCs, obtained in the first trimester of pregnancy. CDR3 nucleotide sequence: TGTGCCAGCAGGTCCGGGACAGGGGCGCTCGGTTCACCCCTCCACTTT. The encoded protein is CASRSGTGALGSPLHF. Combining the CDR3 with reference TRBV7-9 and TRBJ1-6 gives the whole variable domain DTGVSQNPRHKITKRGQNVTFRCDPISEHNRLYWYRQTLGQGPEFLTYFQNEAQLEKSRLLSDRFSAERPKGSFSTLEIQRTEQGDSAMYLCASRSGTGALGSPLHFGNGTRLTVT.